The 10 T cell receptor beta chains listed next were all sequenced from one sample in a study of T cell responses to AZD1222 COVID-19 vaccine (dated by TCRdb to the early 2020s). The library came from the immunoSEQ multiplex PCR assay. What TCRdb holds here is the immuneACCESS table cut down to in-frame rearrangements. Part of the clones is not present; checked against another copy, under half of the missing clones reflect an unresolved V gene, and the others are unexplained. The sample data list approximately 200,000 clones, and roughly nine tenths of these were observed just once. The ten largest clones represent roughly 3.5% of the sample. Reading the label with the study, this specimen's time point is: about 28 days (+/-7) after the second vaccine dose. The sequencing used peripheral blood, collected 28 days after the second AZD1222 dose. The source is an adult who received the AZD1222 COVID-19 vaccine.

CDR3 in DNA: TGTGCCAGCAGAGCCCCCGGACAGGTAGCCTACGAGCAGTACTTC. This translates into CASRAPGQVAYEQYF. This chain connects TRBV6-5 to TRBJ2-7; 7 bases line up with TRBD1. The germline V gene has CDR1 MNHEY and CDR2 SVGAGI. There are 15 residues in the CDR3. Trimming took 6 bases from V and 2 from J; bases not matched to a gene: 10.

The chain carries TRBV4-1 and TRBJ1-1; no firm D call. The CDR3 runs 17 residues. Germline CDR1 is MGHRA and CDR2 is YSYEKL. Trimming removed 4 bases from V and 0 bases from J, with 18 bases in between. In nucleotides, the CDR3 is TGCGCCAGCAGCCCCCTACCCGAAGGAGGGCTGAACACTGAAGCTTTCTTT. Translation: CASSPLPEGGLNTEAFF.

The rearrangement uses TRBV4-3 and TRBJ2-1; perhaps TRBD2 as D (6 bases). Germline V gives CDR1 LGHNA, CDR2 YSLEER. V lost 4 bases and J lost 5, with 9 bases in between. The CDR3 runs 13 residues. The CDR3 nucleotides read TGCGCCAGCAGCCCCGGGACTCACAATGAGCAGTTCTTC. It translates to CASSPGTHNEQFF.

The chain carries TRBV20-1 and TRBJ1-1; 9 bases fit TRBD1. Trimming cost V 3 bases and J 4 bases; bases outside gene matches: 6. The CDR3 covers 14 residues. Germline V gene data show CDR1 as DFQATT and CDR2 as SNEGSKA (reference sequence). The CDR3 nucleotides read TGCAGTGCTAGTGTCTCGGACAGGGGCACTGAAGCTTTCTTT. It yields the protein CSASVSDRGTEAFF.

The table lists this clone with a count of one. The chain has TRBV6-5 and TRBJ1-5; D is unresolved. V was trimmed by 6 bases and J by 0 bases, leaving 12 bases between them. Germline CDR1 reads MNHEY; CDR2 reads SVGAGI. This CDR3 comprises 15 residues. The CDR3: CASRAFDNSNQPQHF. Here the CDR3 DNA reads TGTGCCAGCAGGGCCTTCGATAATAGCAATCAGCCCCAGCATTTT.

The count of this clone is one. The chain is built from TRBV19 and TRBJ2-2, with TRBD2 matching over 11 bases. V shed 5 bases and J 5 bases; nucleotides not matched to a gene: 7. Germline V gene sequence: CDR1 LNHDA, CDR2 SQIVND (reference sequence). The CDR3 length is 16 residues. CDR3 nucleotide sequence: TGTGCCAGTAGTTTACTAGCGGGAGAGGGAACCGGGGAGCTGTTTTTT. Protein product: CASSLLAGEGTGELFF.

The chain is built from TRBV3-1 (or the pseudogene TRBV3-2) and TRBJ2-3, with D unclear. V gave up 4 bases and J gave up 4 bases, with 3 bases separating them. Germline lookup yields CDR1 LGHDT and CDR2 YNNKEL (reference sequence). The length of the CDR3 is 11 residues. This chain's CDR3 is CASSRSDTQYF. CDR3 coding DNA: TGTGCCAGCAGCCGCTCAGATACGCAGTATTTT.

The chain employs TRBV6-5 and TRBJ2-7; TRBD1 agrees at 9 bases. CDR1 is MNHEY and CDR2 is SVGAGI in the germline V gene. Trimming at V came to 6 bases and at J to 6 bases, leaving 9 bases not matched to a gene. The CDR3 has 14 residues. DNA for the CDR3: TGTGCCAGCAGCCGGGACAGGGTTTCGATCGAGCAGTACTTC. Amino acid sequence: CASSRDRVSIEQYF.

The chain uses TRBV28 and TRBJ2-1; 8 nucleotides match TRBD2. The germline CDR1 and CDR2 sequences are MDHEN and SYDVKM. Unmatched junction bases numbered 13, after V lost 6 bases and J lost 6 bases. CDR3 length: 16 residues. For the CDR3, the DNA is TGTGCCAGCAGGACGGGAGGGCCCGCAGCGGGCAATGAGCAGTTCTTC. Protein: CASRTGGPAAGNEQFF.

The CDR3 here is CASSYNSGSYEQYF. The CDR3 DNA follows: TGTGCCAGCAGCTATAACAGCGGGAGTTACGAGCAGTACTTC. This chain links TRBV7-8 with TRBJ2-7, with 8 bases aligning to TRBD2. The CDR3 totals 14 residues. Germline CDR1 and CDR2: SGHVS and FQNEAQ. V lost 4 bases to trimming and J lost 4 bases; unmatched junction nucleotides: 6.